The rows below give T cell receptor beta chains drawn from one sample of a study of cytomegalovirus exposure and HLA in healthy donors. Libraries were prepared by immunoSEQ multiplex PCR; TCRdb keeps only in-frame clonotypes and omits some of them. The sample has about 150,000 clones. Sample: PBMCs. These receptors were taken from a woman aged 45-65 years in good health and CMV-seronegative. Each CDR3 is given with its conserved first and last residue. The D gene is left open where the match is weak.

TRBV5-1	TRBJ2-1	.	13	CASSLAWENEQFF	TGCGCCAGCAGCTTGGCCTGGGAGAATGAGCAGTTCTTC
TRBV7-9	TRBJ1-5	.	15	CASSSSGPQNQPQHF	TGTGCCAGCAGCTCCAGCGGGCCGCAGAATCAGCCCCAGCATTTT
TRBV19	TRBJ1-5	.	14	CATKPGRGNQPQHF	TGTGCCACCAAGCCGGGGAGAGGCAATCAGCCCCAGCATTTT
TRBV11-2	TRBJ2-1	.	11	CATGAYNEQFF	TGTGCAACCGGAGCCTACAATGAGCAGTTCTTC
TRBV4-2	TRBJ2-3	TRBD2	16	CASSQQSSGISDTQYF	TGTGCCAGCAGCCAACAATCTAGCGGGATCTCAGATACGCAGTATTTT
TRBV6-6	TRBJ2-7	.	12	CASSYSGDSEYF	TGTGCCAGCAGTTACTCGGGGGACTCCGAGTACTTC
TRBV30	TRBJ1-1	.	14	CAWSVLGARTEAFF	TGTGCCTGGAGTGTACTGGGGGCTCGGACTGAAGCTTTCTTT
TRBV19	TRBJ2-2	.	16	CASSMFSAANTGELFF	TGTGCCAGTAGTATGTTCTCAGCGGCGAACACCGGGGAGCTGTTTTTT
TRBV7-7	TRBJ2-3	.	14	CASSPGLGGDTQYF	TGTGCCAGCAGCCCCGGACTTGGGGGGGATACGCAGTATTTT
TRBV30	TRBJ2-7	.	13	CAWLLTGSHEQYF	TGTGCCTGGCTACTCACAGGGAGCCACGAGCAGTACTTC
TRBV28	TRBJ1-2	TRBD1	14	CASSIWTGGDGYTF	TGTGCCAGCAGTATCTGGACAGGGGGCGATGGCTACACCTTC
TRBV25-1	TRBJ1-2	.	14	CASSERLRNYGYTF	TGTGCCAGCAGTGAAAGGCTCAGGAACTATGGCTACACCTTC
TRBV2	TRBJ1-1	TRBD1	15	CASSQVDRSRGEAFF	TGTGCCAGCAGCCAAGTGGACAGGTCCAGAGGTGAAGCTTTCTTT
TRBV7-2	TRBJ2-5	TRBD1	16	CASSSYLGQGQETQYF	TGTGCCAGCAGCTCCTACCTCGGACAGGGCCAAGAGACCCAGTACTTC
TRBV28	TRBJ2-2	TRBD2	16	CASSFTSGTNTGELFF	TGTGCCAGCAGTTTCACTAGCGGGACGAACACCGGGGAGCTGTTTTTT
TRBV19	TRBJ2-5	.	14	CASSTIRSGETQYF	TGTGCCAGTAGTACTATACGATCGGGTGAGACCCAGTACTTC
TRBV5-4	TRBJ2-3	TRBD2	16	CASSSGGAFYADTQYF	TGTGCCAGCAGCTCCGGGGGGGCCTTTTATGCAGATACGCAGTATTTT
TRBV4-2	TRBJ1-2	TRBD1	16	CASSQELPQGVTGYTF	TGTGCCAGCAGCCAAGAATTACCCCAGGGGGTCACGGGCTACACCTTC
TRBV27	TRBJ1-1	TRBD1	15	CASSLKPGGSTEAFF	TGTGCCAGCAGTTTAAAACCAGGGGGCTCGACTGAAGCTTTCTTT
TRBV28	TRBJ1-4	.	13	CASSRTANEKLFF	TGTGCCAGCAGTAGGACAGCTAATGAAAAACTGTTTTTT
TRBV5-1	TRBJ2-7	TRBD1	15	CASSLKGQGSYEQYF	TGCGCCAGCAGCTTGAAGGGACAGGGATCCTACGAGCAGTACTTC
TRBV4-3	TRBJ2-7	.	13	CAHPDLNSYEQYF	TGCGCCCACCCGGACTTGAACTCCTACGAGCAGTACTTC
TRBV5-4	TRBJ2-7	TRBD2	16	CASSSTLGGLAGEQYF	TGTGCCAGCAGCTCCACCTTGGGGGGACTAGCGGGAGAGCAGTACTTC
TRBV27	TRBJ2-7	.	12	CASSSNGGEQYF	TGTGCCAGCAGTTCAAACGGAGGGGAGCAGTACTTC
TRBV4-2	TRBJ2-4	TRBD2	17	CASSQVRGGTAKNIQYF	TGTGCCAGCAGCCAAGTTCGGGGGGGGACGGCCAAAAACATTCAGTACTTC
TRBV7-7	TRBJ2-2	TRBD1	16	CASSFSRGLGTGELFF	TGTGCTAGCAGCTTTAGCAGGGGGCTGGGAACCGGGGAGCTGTTTTTT
TRBV4-1	TRBJ1-2	.	14	CASTGGGGSFVYTF	TGCGCCAGCACGGGCGGGGGGGGGTCGTTTGTGTACACCTTC
TRBV4-3	TRBJ2-7	TRBD1	16	CASSQDRTGPHYEQYF	TGCGCCAGCAGCCAAGACCGGACAGGTCCTCATTACGAGCAGTACTTC
TRBV29-1	TRBJ2-2	TRBD1	14	CSVIRQGNTGELFF	TGCAGCGTTATTCGACAGGGAAACACCGGGGAGCTGTTTTTT
TRBV4-2	TRBJ1-6	TRBD1	17	CASSQDSETGKTSPLHF	TGTGCCAGCAGCCAAGATAGTGAGACAGGGAAGACATCACCCCTCCACTTT
TRBV18	TRBJ2-7	TRBD2	14	CASSPGTRGSEQYF	TGTGCCAGCTCACCCGGGACTAGGGGATCCGAGCAGTACTTC
TRBV5-4	TRBJ2-5	TRBD2	15	CASSLLSGSGETQYF	TGTGCCAGCAGCTTGCTTAGCGGGAGCGGGGAGACCCAGTACTTC
TRBV7-6	TRBJ2-7	.	15	CASSLGGELSYEQYF	TGTGCCAGCAGCTTAGGCGGGGAACTCTCCTACGAGCAGTACTTC
TRBV2	TRBJ2-3	TRBD2	14	CANSLAGGPDTQYF	TGTGCCAATTCTCTAGCGGGGGGGCCGGATACGCAGTATTTT
TRBV7-9	TRBJ1-1	.	14	CASSLVGGLTEAFF	TGTGCCAGCAGCTTAGTGGGGGGGCTTACTGAAGCTTTCTTT
TRBV6-1	TRBJ2-2	TRBD2	14	CARGGTTNTGELFF	TGTGCCCGTGGAGGGACTACGAACACCGGGGAGCTGTTTTTT
TRBV9	TRBJ2-1	TRBD1	16	CASSIEAGGFYNEQFF	TGTGCCAGCAGCATAGAGGCAGGGGGTTTTTACAATGAGCAGTTCTTC
TRBV6-5	TRBJ1-2	TRBD1	13	CATVTGTGNGYTF	TGTGCCACCGTAACCGGGACAGGGAATGGCTACACCTTC
TRBV5-1	TRBJ2-2	.	14	CASSSYLNTGELFF	TGCGCCAGCAGCTCCTATCTTAATACCGGGGAGCTGTTTTTT
TRBV7-2	TRBJ2-3	TRBD2	15	CASSPSGIYTDTQYF	TGTGCCAGCAGCCCTAGCGGGATTTACACAGATACGCAGTATTTT
TRBV4-3	TRBJ1-1	TRBD1	20	CASSQEQKGGQGALNTEAFF	TGCGCCAGCAGCCAAGAGCAAAAGGGGGGACAGGGGGCTCTGAACACTGAAGCTTTCTTT
TRBV9	TRBJ2-2	.	14	CASSADRNTGELFF	TGTGCCAGCAGCGCCGACAGAAACACCGGGGAGCTGTTTTTT
TRBV13	TRBJ2-7	.	14	CASSGQGRYYEQYF	TGTGCCAGCAGCGGTCAGGGGCGATACTACGAGCAGTACTTC
TRBV18	TRBJ2-3	TRBD2	15	CASSLGGARGDTQYF	TGTGCCAGCTCCCTCGGGGGGGCGAGGGGAGATACGCAGTATTTT
TRBV5-1	TRBJ2-3	.	16	CASSLVGAKSTDTQYF	TGCGCCAGCAGCCTGGTTGGAGCTAAGTCCACAGATACGCAGTATTTT
TRBV4-2	TRBJ2-2	TRBD2	16	CASSQRGLAGAGELFF	TGTGCCAGCAGCCAAAGAGGACTAGCGGGGGCCGGGGAGCTGTTTTTT